This T cell receptor beta chain comes out of a study of T cells in Graves' hyperthyroidism and ophthalmopathy. This clonotype was counted at least ten times. The antigen is undetermined. V was pared by 1 base and J by 0 bases, with 16 bases between. This CDR3 is 18 amino acids long. Per germline, CDR1 SEHNR and CDR2 FQNEAQ (reference sequence). Lactation, pregnancy, other autoimmune disease or uncontrolled infection led to exclusion of patients. PBMCs were sourced from less than 13 ml fresh peripheral blood. Study results and caveats: A model of 13 V-J pairs discriminated ophthalmopathy from stable hyperthyroidism.

RNA transcripts yielded amplified TCR beta CDR3 regions. An initial round of RT-PCR targeting the TCR CDR3 relied on the HTBI primer set. One entry per CDR3 protein, called by TCRdb with MiXCR from the multiplex PCR reads. The table lists around 350,000 distinct CDR3 sequences, over 10% of them singletons. The receptor's source is a woman aged 18-35 years with Graves' hyperthyroidism. V and J are TRBV7-9 and TRBJ2-1, with D unclear. The specimen sequenced was blood. Here the CDR3 DNA reads TGTGCCAGCAGCTTAGTCCGGCAGTTTCCCAGCTCCTACAATGAGCAGTTCTTC. Translation gives CASSLVRQFPSSYNEQFF.